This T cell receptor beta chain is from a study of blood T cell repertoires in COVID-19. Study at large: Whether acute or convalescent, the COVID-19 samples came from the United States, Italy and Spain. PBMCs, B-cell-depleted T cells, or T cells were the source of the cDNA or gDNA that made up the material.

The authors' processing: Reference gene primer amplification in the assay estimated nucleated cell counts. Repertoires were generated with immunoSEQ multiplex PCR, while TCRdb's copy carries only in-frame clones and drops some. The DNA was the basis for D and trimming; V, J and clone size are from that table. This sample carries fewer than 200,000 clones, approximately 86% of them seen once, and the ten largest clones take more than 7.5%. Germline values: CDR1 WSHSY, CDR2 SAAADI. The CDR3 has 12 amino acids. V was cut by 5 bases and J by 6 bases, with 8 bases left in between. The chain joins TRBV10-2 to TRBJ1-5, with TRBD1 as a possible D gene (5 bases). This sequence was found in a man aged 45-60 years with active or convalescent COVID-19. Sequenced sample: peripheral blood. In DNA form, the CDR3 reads TGCGCCAGCAGTCCGCAGGGTCAGCCCCAGCATTTT. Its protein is CASSPQGQPQHF.